These T cell receptor beta chains were read from a single sample in a study of tumor-infiltrating lymphocytes in localized non-small cell lung cancer. Here immunoSEQ multiplex PCR was the method, and the copy in TCRdb shows in-frame clones only, minus some. The table records about 14,000 clones, roughly 81% of them present only once. Sequencing was performed on lung tumor tissue. The source of these receptors is a human donor with non-small cell lung cancer. The CDR3 runs from the conserved cysteine through the conserved F or W. Each record gives: V gene, clone size, D gene, J gene, CDR3 DNA, CDR3 protein. D genes are given only for firm matches. Size values are once, few and many counts, or a class for expanded clones, and some rows have none.

>TRBV4-3|NA|TRBD2|TRBJ2-5
TGCGCCAGCAGCCCGAGATACGGACTAGCGGGAGTGGCCGGGCGAGAGACCCAGTACTTC
CASSPRYGLAGVAGRETQYF
>TRBV6-4|NA|TRBD2|TRBJ2-3
TGTGCCAGCAGTGAAGCGGGAGGCACAGATACGCAGTATTTT
CASSEAGGTDTQYF
>TRBV21-1|NA|NA|TRBJ2-7
TGTGCCAGCAGCAAAGAAGGGGTTTCCTACGAGCAGTACTTC
CASSKEGVSYEQYF
>TRBV19|NA|NA|TRBJ1-2
TGTGCCAGTAGTTTGGGGGGGGATGGCTACACCTTC
CASSLGGDGYTF
>TRBV5-1|NA|TRBD1|TRBJ1-4
TGCGCCAGCAGCGGACAGGGCCTTAATGAAAAACTGTTTTTT
CASSGQGLNEKLFF
>TRBV7-8|NA|NA|TRBJ1-2
TGTGCCAGCAGCACACCCTCACGGGCTGGCTACACCTTC
CASSTPSRAGYTF
>TRBV4-2|NA|NA|TRBJ1-3
TGTGCCAGCAGCCAAGATCGGGGGGTCGGAAACACCATATATTTT
CASSQDRGVGNTIYF
>TRBV11-2|NA|TRBD1|TRBJ1-2
TGTGCCAGCAGCTTAGATTTGGCAGGGGGCCGTGGCTACACCTTC
CASSLDLAGGRGYTF
>TRBV11-2|once|TRBD2|TRBJ2-1
TGTGCCAGCAGCAGCAGGGAGGGATGGGAAATCGAGCAGTTCTTC
CASSSREGWEIEQFF
>TRBV29-1|NA|TRBD2|TRBJ2-1
TGCAGCGTTGGTCAGGGGACTAGCGGAAACAATGAGCAGTTCTTC
CSVGQGTSGNNEQFF
>TRBV19|once|NA|TRBJ1-1
TGTGCCAGTAATATCGGACGAGCGAACACTGAAGCTTTCTTT
CASNIGRANTEAFF
>TRBV29-1|NA|NA|TRBJ1-1
TGCAGCGTAGCGGACGGAGCTGAAGCTTTCTTT
CSVADGAEAFF
>TRBV18|NA|TRBD1|TRBJ2-1
TGTGCCAGCTCACAACCGGGACAGGGTATGAATGAGCAGTTCTTC
CASSQPGQGMNEQFF
>TRBV6-1|NA|NA|TRBJ1-5
TGTGCCAGCAGTGAAGTTCGGGGACATAGCAATCAGCCCCAGCATTTT
CASSEVRGHSNQPQHF
>TRBV6-6|few|NA|TRBJ2-1
TGTGCCAGCAGTTACTCGAGGTCGGGCCCGGACGAGCAGTTCTTC
CASSYSRSGPDEQFF
>TRBV6-5|NA|TRBD1|TRBJ1-6
TGTGCCAGCAGTCGACAGGGCCGTATAAATTCACCCCTCCACTTT
CASSRQGRINSPLHF
>TRBV15|NA|NA|TRBJ1-1
TGTGCCACCAGCAGAGATCTTCAGTACATGAACACTGAAGCTTTCTTT
CATSRDLQYMNTEAFF
>TRBV21-1|NA|NA|TRBJ2-5
TGTGCCAGCAGCAAAGCCCGGGACTACCACCCTACGGAGACCCAGTACTTC
CASSKARDYHPTETQYF
>TRBV29-1|NA|NA|TRBJ1-1
TGCAGCGTTGGTGGTCCTACGGGGCGCGGGAACACTGAAGCTTTCTTT
CSVGGPTGRGNTEAFF
>TRBV19|NA|NA|TRBJ1-4
TGTGCCAGTAGTCTCGTGGGGAATGAAAAACTGTTTTTT
CASSLVGNEKLFF
>TRBV5-1|NA|NA|TRBJ2-7
TGCGCCAGCAGCGGTGCAAGGGGGGAAGAGCAGTACTTC
CASSGARGEEQYF